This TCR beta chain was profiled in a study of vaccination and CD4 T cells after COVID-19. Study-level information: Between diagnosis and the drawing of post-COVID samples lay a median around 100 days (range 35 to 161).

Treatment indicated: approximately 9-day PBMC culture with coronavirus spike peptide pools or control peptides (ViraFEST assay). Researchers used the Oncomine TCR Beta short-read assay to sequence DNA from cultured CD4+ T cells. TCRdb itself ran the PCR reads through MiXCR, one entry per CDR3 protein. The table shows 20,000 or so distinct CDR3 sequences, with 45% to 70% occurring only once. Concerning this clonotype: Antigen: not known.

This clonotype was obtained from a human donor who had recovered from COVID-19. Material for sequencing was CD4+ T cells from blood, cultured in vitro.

The CDR3 DNA reads TGTGCCAGCAGCTTCCCTGGGGCAGGGATGGACACCGGGGAGCTGTTTTTT. Amino acids: CASSFPGAGMDTGELFF. V is TRBV7-9 and J is TRBJ2-2; possibly TRBD1 for D (5 bases). The V gene lost 3 bases and the J gene lost 3 bases, with 17 bases spanning the gap. This CDR3 has 17 amino acids. The germline V gene encodes CDR1 SEHNR and CDR2 FQNEAQ (reference sequence).